This passage covers 14 T cell receptor beta chains from one sample sequenced in a study of blood T cell repertoires in COVID-19. Method: immunoSEQ multiplex PCR; TCRdb's copy keeps in-frame clones and lacks some. The data hold hundreds of thousands of clones, with nearly 90% observed a single time. Material: peripheral blood. The receptors were sampled from a man younger than 30 with active or convalescent COVID-19.

The chain couples TRBV15 to TRBJ1-2; 7 nucleotides match TRBD1. Unmatched junction bases numbered 11, after V lost 0 bases and J lost 4 bases. This CDR3 has 17 amino acids. Germline CDR1 and CDR2: LNHNV and YYDKDF (reference sequence). In DNA form, the CDR3 reads TGTGCCACCAGCAGAGAGAGGGGGGACAGTGCCTTCTATGGCTACACCTTC. Amino acid sequence: CATSRERGDSAFYGYTF.

CDR3 DNA: TGTGCCAGCACCGTCGACAGGCTGGTCCACAATGAGCAGTTCTTC. Amino acids: CASTVDRLVHNEQFF. The V gene is TRBV7-2, the J gene TRBJ2-1, with D perhaps matching TRBD1 (6 bases). Germline V gene sequence: CDR1 SGHTA, CDR2 FQGNSA. V gave up 7 bases and J gave up 5 bases, with 18 bases separating them. This CDR3 has 15 amino acids. Based on the CDR3 plus reference TRBV7-2 and TRBJ2-1, the full variable domain is GAGVSQSPSNKVTEKGKDVELRCDPISGHTALYWYRQSLGQGLEFLIYFQGNSAPDKSGLPSDRFSAERTGGSVSTLTIQRTQQEDSAVYLCASTVDRLVHNEQFFGPGTRLTVL.

DNA of the CDR3: TGTGCCAGCAGCGACGGACAGGGGTGGACTGAAGCTTTCTTT. Amino acids: CASSDGQGWTEAFF. This chain links TRBV9 with TRBJ1-1, with 9 bases aligning to TRBD1. The junction had 5 bases not matched to a gene; V was cut back by 3 bases and J by 5 bases. This CDR3 has 14 residues. Germline loops: CDR1 SGDLS, CDR2 YYNGEE.

The rearrangement uses TRBV2 and TRBJ1-5; D might be TRBD1 (6 bases). This CDR3 contains 14 residues. CDR1 is SNHLY, CDR2 FYNNEI, per germline. The ends were cut back, 5 bases at V and 6 bases at J, with 14 bases in the middle. CDR3 sequence (DNA): TGTGCCAGCAGTCCCCAGGGGATGGGTCAGCCCCAGCATTTT. Its translation: CASSPQGMGQPQHF.

The chain couples TRBV3-1 (or the pseudogene TRBV3-2) to TRBJ2-2, with 14 bases aligning to TRBD2. CDR3 length equals 20 residues. The germline V gene has CDR1 LGHDT and CDR2 YNNKEL (reference sequence). J gave up 4 bases and V 0 bases, and 10 bases lay outside the gene matches. CDR3 region: CASSQDRRLAGGPTTGELFF. CDR3 in DNA: TGTGCCAGCAGCCAAGATAGGCGACTAGCGGGAGGGCCTACCACCGGGGAGCTGTTTTTT.

There are a few counts of this clone. The chain has TRBV11-3 and TRBJ2-3, with D tentatively TRBD2 (5 bases). The CDR3 has 16 amino acids. CDR1 SGHNT and CDR2 YENEEA come from the germline V gene. The germline V and J ends were trimmed by 5 bases and 0 bases, with 15 bases remaining between them. CDR3 region: CASSLAGQSSTDTQYF. CDR3 DNA sequence: TGTGCCAGCAGCCTAGCTGGGCAGAGTAGCACAGATACGCAGTATTTT.

The gene calls are TRBV28 and TRBJ2-7; D perhaps matches TRBD1 (6 bases). Per the germline V gene, CDR1 is MDHEN and CDR2 is SYDVKM. CDR3 length: 15 residues. Trimming cost V 5 bases and J 2 bases, with 16 bases left between them. CDR3 nucleotides: TGTGCCAGCAGTGAACAGGGTTTTAGCCCCTACGAGCAGTACTTC. Protein sequence: CASSEQGFSPYEQYF. Looking up the rest from reference TRBV28 and TRBJ2-7 gives the full variable domain: DVKVTQSSRYLVKRTGEKVFLECVQDMDHENMFWYRQDPGLGLRLIYFSYDVKMKEKGDIPEGYSVSREKKERFSLILESASTNQTSMYLCASSEQGFSPYEQYFGPGTRLTVT.

The V gene is TRBV11-3, the J gene TRBJ2-3, with 10 bases lining up with TRBD2. The V gene's germline CDR1 is SGHNT and CDR2 YENEEA. V was pared by 3 bases and J by 4 bases, with 4 bases of the junction left unmatched. This CDR3 region has 15 residues. Written as DNA, the CDR3 is TGTGCCAGCAGCTTGAGGACTAGCGGCGCAGATACGCAGTATTTT. Its protein product is CASSLRTSGADTQYF. The whole variable domain, remainder taken from reference TRBV11-3 and TRBJ2-3, is EAGVVQSPRYKIIEKKQPVAFWCNPISGHNTLYWYLQNLGQGPELLIRYENEEAVDDSQLPKDRFSAERLKGVDSTLKIQPAELGDSAVYLCASSLRTSGADTQYFGPGTRLTVL.

The genes are TRBV19 and TRBJ2-3; 8 bases are a match to TRBD1. The CDR3 sequence is 17 residues long. CDR1 and CDR2 from the germline V gene are LNHDA and SQIVND (reference sequence). V was pared by 4 bases and J by 1 base, with 10 bases of the junction left unmatched. In nucleotides, the CDR3 is TGTGCCAGTAGTACAGACCTCACAGGGGGTGGCACAGATACGCAGTATTTT. It specifies CASSTDLTGGGTDTQYF.

DNA for the CDR3: TGTGCCACCAGCGGGGACAGGGGTGGCAGTCAGCCCCAGCATTTT. Its protein product is CATSGDRGGSQPQHF. The chain combines TRBV15 with TRBJ1-5; 10 bases are shared with TRBD1. The V segment lost 5 bases and the J segment 6 bases; nucleotides outside the gene matches: 7. The CDR3 sequence is 15 residues long. In germline, CDR1 is LNHNV, CDR2 YYDKDF (reference sequence).

The DNA for the CDR3 is TGTGCCAGCAGTACCCAGGGAGGTGGCTTCTACGAGCAGTACTTC. Amino acids: CASSTQGGGFYEQYF. V gene TRBV28 combines with J gene TRBJ2-7; maybe TRBD2 (6 bases). The CDR3 is 15 amino acids. The germline V gene encodes CDR1 MDHEN and CDR2 SYDVKM. The V end was cut by 5 bases, the J end by 3 bases, with 17 bases between.

The chain links TRBV6-5 to TRBJ2-7; 7 bases line up with TRBD2. This CDR3 is built from 16 residues. The V gene's germline CDR1 is MNHEY and CDR2 SVGAGI. With 0 bases clipped from V and 0 bases from J, the junction kept 5 bases outside the gene matches. The CDR3 sequence: CASSYSTGGGSYEQYF. CDR3 bases: TGTGCCAGCAGTTACTCGACTGGCGGGGGCTCCTACGAGCAGTACTTC.

The chain links TRBV30 to TRBJ1-2; 7 nucleotides line up with TRBD1. The CDR3 runs 12 residues. V gave up 4 bases and J gave up 8 bases; unmatched junction bases: 7. Per germline, CDR1 GTSNPN and CDR2 SVGIG (reference sequence). CDR3 residues: CAWNTGARGYTF. The CDR3 region has the DNA TGTGCCTGGAATACAGGGGCAAGGGGCTACACCTTC. Together with reference TRBV30 and TRBJ1-2, the CDR3 gives the full variable domain: SQTIHQWPATLVQPVGSPLSLECTVEGTSNPNLYWYRQAAGRGLQLLFYSVGIGQISSEVPQNLSASRPQDRQFILSSKKLLLSDSGFYLCAWNTGARGYTFGSGTRLTVV.

The chain is built from TRBV2 and TRBJ1-2; 9 bases match TRBD1. Trimming cost V 6 bases and J 7 bases; bases outside gene matches: 12. Looked up from germline, CDR1 is SNHLY and CDR2 is FYNNEI. The CDR3 runs to 15 residues. CDR3 nucleotides: TGTGCCAGCAGAGATACACAGGGGGCAAGAGGTGGCTACACCTTC. Amino acids: CASRDTQGARGGYTF.